These 7 T cell receptor beta chains came from one sample sequenced in a study of T cells in localized non-small cell lung cancer. Produced via immunoSEQ multiplex PCR; TCRdb's table is partial and in-frame only. This sample has fewer than 35,000 clones, with about 90% found just once. Sample: PBMCs, taken before any cancer treatment. These receptors all stem from a man aged 40 to 70 with stage II lung adenocarcinoma.

This rearrangement joins TRBV13 to TRBJ2-3; 7 bases fit TRBD1. The V segment lost 5 bases and the J segment 1 base; nucleotides outside the gene matches: 9. CDR1 is PRHDT, CDR2 FYEKMQ, per germline (reference sequence). The CDR3 is made up of 16 amino acids. Written as DNA, the CDR3 is TGTGCCAGCAGCGTATCGACAGGGTCGGGCACAGATACGCAGTATTTT. Encoded protein: CASSVSTGSGTDTQYF.

In this sample, this clone turned up once. The chain has TRBV11-1 and TRBJ2-7; 9 bases agree with TRBD1. The ends lost 5 bases at V and 6 bases at J; junction bases unmatched: 11. Germline V lookup: CDR1 SGHAT, CDR2 FQDESV (reference sequence). The CDR3 runs 15 residues. This CDR3 reads CASSPDRGSPSEQYF. In nucleotides, the CDR3 is TGTGCCAGCAGCCCGGACAGGGGCTCACCGAGCGAGCAGTACTTC.

The J gene is TRBJ2-7, the V gene TRBV9; 8 bases are shared with TRBD2. Germline lookup yields CDR1 SGDLS and CDR2 YYNGEE. The CDR3 is made up of 16 amino acids. V shed 6 bases and J 5 bases; nucleotides not matched to a gene: 16. CDR3 in amino acids: CASTPSWGGRTDEQYF. The CDR3 DNA is TGTGCCAGCACCCCCTCGTGGGGCGGGAGGACTGACGAGCAGTACTTC.

This chain joins TRBV28 and TRBJ1-1; tentatively, D is TRBD1 (6 bases). Germline CDR1 and CDR2: MDHEN and SYDVKM. There are 15 residues in the CDR3. V lost 5 bases and J lost 4, with 17 bases in between. This CDR3 reads CASSPPPLGGTEAFF. CDR3 nucleotide sequence: TGTGCCAGCAGTCCCCCGCCTTTAGGGGGCACTGAAGCTTTCTTT.

The chain's CDR3 is CASSAEDTQYF. The CDR3 DNA reads as TGTGCCAGCAGCGCTGAAGATACGCAGTATTTT. The V gene is TRBV9, the J gene TRBJ2-3, with D unresolved. The CDR3 has 11 residues. Per the germline V gene, CDR1 is SGDLS and CDR2 is YYNGEE. Trimming left V 3 bases short and J 5 bases short, with 4 bases between.

This sequence joins TRBV5-6 and TRBJ2-7; the D gene is possibly TRBD2 (6 bases). The CDR3 has 17 residues. Trimming left V 3 bases short and J 0 bases short, with 19 bases between. Germline assignment: CDR1 SGHDT and CDR2 YYEEEE. The CDR3 DNA sequence: TGTGCCAGCAGCTCCGTCGGGGGTAGCTGGAGCTCCTACGAGCAGTACTTC. This gives the protein CASSSVGGSWSSYEQYF.

This chain connects TRBV7-3 to TRBJ2-5; D is ambiguous. Germline assignment: CDR1 SGHTA and CDR2 FQGTGA. Trimming pared 2 bases from V and 3 bases from J, leaving 7 bases between. The CDR3 contains 13 residues. The CDR3 spells CASSLPGEETQYF. For the CDR3, the DNA is TGTGCCAGCAGCTTACCAGGTGAAGAGACCCAGTACTTC. The full variable domain, in which reference TRBV7-3 and TRBJ2-5 provide the parts outside the CDR3, is GAGVSQTPSNKVTEKGKYVELRCDPISGHTALYWYRQSLGQGPEFLIYFQGTGAADDSGLPNDRFFAVRPEGSVSTLKIQRTERGDSAVYLCASSLPGEETQYFGPGTRLLVL.